The following is a T cell receptor beta chain sequence with its context. Per the authors' pipeline: Amplifying reference gene primers gave estimates of nucleated cell counts. TCRdb's table, derived via immunoSEQ multiplex PCR, lists solely in-frame clones and lacks some. That table is the source of V, J and clone size, and D and trimming were worked out from the DNA. In the table there are fewer than 80,000 clones, roughly 90% of which are singletons. The data stem from a study of blood T cell repertoires in COVID-19. Study-level information: There were acute and convalescent COVID-19 samples, and they came from the United States, Italy and Spain. The cDNA or gDNA used as material had been derived from T cells, B-cell-depleted T cells, or PBMCs.

The germline gives CDR1 SGDLS, CDR2 YYNGEE. The CDR3 is made up of 16 amino acids. The V and J ends lost 5 bases and 3 bases respectively, with 17 bases between them. Sequencing input: peripheral blood. The source of this sequence is an elderly woman with active or convalescent COVID-19. The genes are TRBV9 and TRBJ1-4, with D uncertain. CDR3 protein: CASSSSGGIANEKLFF. DNA of the CDR3: TGTGCCAGCAGTTCCTCGGGAGGGATCGCTAATGAAAAACTGTTTTTT.